This TCR beta chain was identified during a study of T cell repertoires in cytomegalovirus infection. Germline V CDR1 and CDR2: SGHTA, FQGNSA. Trimming stripped 5 bases from V and 2 bases from J, with 14 bases between. The CDR3 consists of 15 residues. TCRdb reanalysed the reads using MiXCR and keeps one entry per CDR3 protein. Of about 320,000 distinct CDR3 sequences listed, over 7.5% are singletons. This clonotype was counted at least ten times. What it recognizes is unknown. Study findings and constraints: The study found HLA-C-restricted CMV-specific TCR beta clonotypes dominating the ex vivo response.

The sequencing input was PBMCs. The receptor was derived from a human donor in good health (CMV status not recorded). Some clones in this sample may be carry-over from other donors' samples. This sequence joins TRBV7-2 and TRBJ2-3, with D perhaps TRBD2 (5 bases). The CDR3 here is CASSLRGSITDTQYF. The CDR3 DNA reads TGTGCCAGCAGCCTCCGGGGTTCAATCACAGATACGCAGTATTTT.